The present TCR beta chain was sequenced within a study of graft-versus-host responses after intestinal transplantation. On the study more broadly: Recipients underwent multivisceral, liver-intestinal, or isolated intestinal transplants. The study gave all recipients anti-thymocyte globulin induction, then tacrolimus and steroids for about 3 years.

Germline CDR1 reads SGHTA; CDR2 reads FQGTGA. CDR3 length equals 16 residues. Trimming shortened V by 1 base and J by 4 bases, and 16 bases separated the two germline ends. Regarding the study as a whole: Allograft clonal ratios (graft-versus-host to host-versus-graft) were high in patients who had graft-donor T cell macrochimerism.

The starting material, graft tissue, was processed to release intraepithelial and lamina propria lymphocytes. A word on this clone: Its antigen is not identified.

Sequencing used immunoSEQ multiplex PCR; TCRdb keeps in-frame clones, though not all of them. The sample lists 8,500 to 14,000 clones, roughly 80% occurring once. The sample here was ileum tissue, taken 23 days after intestinal transplant. The receptor comes from a human patient who received an intestinal transplant, so some T cells may come from the graft donor. This chain links TRBV7-3 with TRBJ2-5; D gene unclear. This CDR3 is CASSLRLLPSRETQYF. CDR3 coding DNA: TGTGCCAGCAGCTTAAGGCTGCTACCCAGCCGAGAGACCCAGTACTTC.